These T cell receptor beta chains were read from a single sample in a study of T cell responses to AZD1222 COVID-19 vaccine. Measured with immunoSEQ multiplex PCR; TCRdb has only the in-frame clones, and not every one. The sample comprises roughly 150,000 clones, approximately 91% of which are singletons, and approximately 1.3% rests with the top ten. Specimen: peripheral blood, collected 28 days after the second AZD1222 dose. The receptors originated from an adult who received the AZD1222 COVID-19 vaccine. CDR3s leave out the opening cysteine and the closing phenylalanine or tryptophan. The listing skips clone size in some rows; elsewhere it reads once, few, many or a size class.

j_gene: TRBJ1-1; v_gene: TRBV6-2/TRBV6-3; abundance: -; CDR3aa: ASSYPVSGREVAEAF
j_gene: TRBJ1-5; v_gene: TRBV6-1; abundance: -; CDR3aa: ASSGSRTGRGGQPQH
j_gene: TRBJ2-7; v_gene: TRBV27; abundance: few; CDR3aa: ASSRSPPHWEQY
j_gene: TRBJ2-7; v_gene: TRBV7-2; abundance: -; CDR3aa: ASSSRRDTYEQY
j_gene: TRBJ2-3; v_gene: TRBV5-6; abundance: -; CDR3aa: ASSTDRGRGTQY
j_gene: TRBJ1-5; v_gene: TRBV9; abundance: -; CDR3aa: ASSVEGGQPQH
j_gene: TRBJ2-1; v_gene: TRBV6-6; abundance: -; CDR3aa: ASSPGLAGGRYNEQF
j_gene: TRBJ2-7; v_gene: TRBV7-9; abundance: -; CDR3aa: ASSLSASYEQY
j_gene: TRBJ1-2; v_gene: TRBV11-2; abundance: -; CDR3aa: ASSLVPSGGAYGYT
j_gene: TRBJ1-2; v_gene: TRBV6-5; abundance: -; CDR3aa: ASSPGNYGYT
j_gene: TRBJ1-3; v_gene: TRBV9; abundance: -; CDR3aa: ASSAGGYGVLSSGNTIY
j_gene: TRBJ2-7; v_gene: TRBV6-5; abundance: -; CDR3aa: ATRGGGAYEQY
j_gene: TRBJ1-2; v_gene: TRBV6-5; abundance: -; CDR3aa: ASSDLRQGASGRS
j_gene: TRBJ1-5; v_gene: TRBV11-2; abundance: -; CDR3aa: ASSLSGQGNQPQH
j_gene: TRBJ2-5; v_gene: TRBV9; abundance: -; CDR3aa: ASSPSGQGVGSGETQY
j_gene: TRBJ1-1; v_gene: TRBV21-1; abundance: few; CDR3aa: ASSGGNTEAF
j_gene: TRBJ2-1; v_gene: TRBV7-3; abundance: -; CDR3aa: ASSLQPMNYNEQF
j_gene: TRBJ2-7; v_gene: TRBV5-6; abundance: -; CDR3aa: ASSWGTGGYEQY
j_gene: TRBJ2-7; v_gene: TRBV5-6; abundance: -; CDR3aa: ASSLGWGPDSYEQY
j_gene: TRBJ1-2; v_gene: TRBV5-4; abundance: -; CDR3aa: ASSLGEGNYGYT
j_gene: TRBJ2-3; v_gene: TRBV12-3/TRBV12-4; abundance: -; CDR3aa: ASSLARTDTQY
j_gene: TRBJ2-5; v_gene: TRBV3-1/TRBV3-2; abundance: -; CDR3aa: ASSRYTVGETQY
j_gene: TRBJ2-5; v_gene: TRBV7-3; abundance: -; CDR3aa: ASSQGLGETQY
j_gene: TRBJ2-7; v_gene: TRBV11-2; abundance: -; CDR3aa: ASGSGAGGYEQY
j_gene: TRBJ1-2; v_gene: TRBV6-5; abundance: -; CDR3aa: ASRGGQGGGYT
j_gene: TRBJ2-4; v_gene: TRBV28; abundance: -; CDR3aa: ASSIRGRQNIQY
j_gene: TRBJ2-5; v_gene: TRBV24-1; abundance: -; CDR3aa: ATSDWDRQETQY